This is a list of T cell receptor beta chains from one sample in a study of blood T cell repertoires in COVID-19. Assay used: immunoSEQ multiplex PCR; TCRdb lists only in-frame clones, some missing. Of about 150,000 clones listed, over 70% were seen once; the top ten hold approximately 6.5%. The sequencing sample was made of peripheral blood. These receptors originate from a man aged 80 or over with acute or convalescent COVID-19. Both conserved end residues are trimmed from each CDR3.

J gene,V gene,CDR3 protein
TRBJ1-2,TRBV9,ASSETGTGSYGYT
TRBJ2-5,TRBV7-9,ASSFSYQETQY
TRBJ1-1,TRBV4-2,ASSQRTGRSEAF
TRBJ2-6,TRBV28,ASSPGGTGANVLT
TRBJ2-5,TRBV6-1,ASSEAGGRAQTQY
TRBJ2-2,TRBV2,ASSDFSEKRGELF
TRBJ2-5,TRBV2,ASSQRLTGQETQY
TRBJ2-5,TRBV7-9,ASSPLGGQETQY
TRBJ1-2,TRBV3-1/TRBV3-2,ASSQPDRARGYT
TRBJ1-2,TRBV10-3,AIGTGGAGGYT
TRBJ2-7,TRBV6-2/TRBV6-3,ASSYEQTAGGKLYEQY
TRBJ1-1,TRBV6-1,ASSEGRGETEAF
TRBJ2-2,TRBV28,ASSLGLFNTGELF
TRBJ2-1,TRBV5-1,ASSFGGQGTTSGSSNEQF
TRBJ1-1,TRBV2,ASTLARNTEAF
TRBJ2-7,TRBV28,ASHSSGGWEQY
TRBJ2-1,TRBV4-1,ASSLGGTSAYNEQF
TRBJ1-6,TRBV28,ASSLQRPAGNSPLH
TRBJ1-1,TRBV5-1,ASTSTGGDTEAF
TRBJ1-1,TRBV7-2,ASSFAWAMNTEAF
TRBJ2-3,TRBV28,ASSLSSTDTQY
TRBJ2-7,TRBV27,ASSQTGPSYEQY
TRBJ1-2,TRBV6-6,ASRSEQGVYGYT
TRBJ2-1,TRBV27,ASSPLGRSSYNEQF
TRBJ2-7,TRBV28,ASSWGLAFSYEQY
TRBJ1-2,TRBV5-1,ASSPGTGGVYGYT
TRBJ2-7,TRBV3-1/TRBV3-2,ASSYGTREQY
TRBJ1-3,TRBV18,ASSLSDRASGNTIY
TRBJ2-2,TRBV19,ASSFRTGARTGELF
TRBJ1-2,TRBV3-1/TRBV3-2,ASSQEYGPYGYT
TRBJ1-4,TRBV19,ASSIDPTGKRF
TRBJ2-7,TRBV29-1,SVAQRGLKQY
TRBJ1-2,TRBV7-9,ASSLSGGNAGYT
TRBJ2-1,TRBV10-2,ASRESGGDEQF
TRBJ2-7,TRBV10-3,AISGGSGSSYEQY
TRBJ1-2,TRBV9,ASSGRDSRAVPDNYYGYT
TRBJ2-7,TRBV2,ASSGTELRQY
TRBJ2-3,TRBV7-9,ASSLGTGYSQY
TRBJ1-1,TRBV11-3,ASSLGQGTEAF
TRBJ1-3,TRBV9,ASSAGQGLSGNTIY
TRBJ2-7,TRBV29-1,SQERGTYEQY
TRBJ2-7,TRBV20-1,SASKTAAYEQY
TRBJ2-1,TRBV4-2,ASSQDLTNEQF
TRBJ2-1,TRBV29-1,SAGTRSSYNEQF
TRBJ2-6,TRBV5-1,ASSAGGANVLT
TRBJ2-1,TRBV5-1,ASSLASNEQF
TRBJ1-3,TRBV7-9,ASSLLGAGNTIY
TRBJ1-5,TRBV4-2,ASSQGNDYSNQPQH
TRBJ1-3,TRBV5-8,AGPRDRAINSGNTIY
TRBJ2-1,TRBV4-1,ASSQEGRGYNEQF
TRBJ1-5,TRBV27,ASRDRAAGSNQPQH
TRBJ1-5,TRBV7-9,ASSFRGQPQH
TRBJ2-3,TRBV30,AWSPPGGTDTQY